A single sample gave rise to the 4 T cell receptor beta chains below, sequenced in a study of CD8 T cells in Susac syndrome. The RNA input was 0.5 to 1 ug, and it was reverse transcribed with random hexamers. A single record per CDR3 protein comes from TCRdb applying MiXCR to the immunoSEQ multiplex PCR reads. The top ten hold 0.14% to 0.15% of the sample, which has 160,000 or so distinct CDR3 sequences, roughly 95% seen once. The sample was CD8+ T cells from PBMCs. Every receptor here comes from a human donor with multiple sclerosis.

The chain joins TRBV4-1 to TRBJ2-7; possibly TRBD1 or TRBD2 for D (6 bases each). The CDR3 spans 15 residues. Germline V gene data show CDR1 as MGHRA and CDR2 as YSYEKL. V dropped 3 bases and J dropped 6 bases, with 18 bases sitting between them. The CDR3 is CASSQKTSGEAEQYF. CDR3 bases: TGCGCCAGCAGCCAGAAAACTTCAGGGGAGGCCGAGCAGTACTTC.

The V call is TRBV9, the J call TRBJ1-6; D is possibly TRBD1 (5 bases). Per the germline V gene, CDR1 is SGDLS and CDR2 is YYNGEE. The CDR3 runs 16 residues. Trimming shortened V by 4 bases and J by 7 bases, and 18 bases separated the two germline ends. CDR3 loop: CASSPPERDYNSPLHF. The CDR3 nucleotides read TGTGCCAGCAGCCCACCGGAACGGGACTACAATTCACCCCTCCACTTT.

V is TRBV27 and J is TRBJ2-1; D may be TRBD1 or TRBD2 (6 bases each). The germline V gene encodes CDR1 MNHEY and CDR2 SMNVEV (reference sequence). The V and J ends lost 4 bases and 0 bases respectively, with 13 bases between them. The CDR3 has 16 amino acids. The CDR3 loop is CASSWSGASSYNEQFF. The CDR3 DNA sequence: TGTGCCAGCAGTTGGTCGGGGGCCAGCTCCTACAATGAGCAGTTCTTC.

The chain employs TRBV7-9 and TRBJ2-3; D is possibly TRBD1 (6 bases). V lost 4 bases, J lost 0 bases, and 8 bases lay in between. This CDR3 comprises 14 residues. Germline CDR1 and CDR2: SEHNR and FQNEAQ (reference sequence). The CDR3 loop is CASSSDRSTDTQYF. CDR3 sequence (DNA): TGTGCCAGCAGCTCGGACAGAAGCACAGATACGCAGTATTTT. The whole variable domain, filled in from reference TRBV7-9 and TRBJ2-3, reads DTGVSQNPRHKITKRGQNVTFRCDPISEHNRLYWYRQTLGQGPEFLTYFQNEAQLEKSRLLSDRFSAERPKGSFSTLEIQRTEQGDSAMYLCASSSDRSTDTQYFGPGTRLTVL.